One T cell receptor (beta chain) is described in this entry. The data belong to a study of coeliac disease. The table came from immunoSEQ multiplex PCR; TCRdb's copy has only in-frame clones and leaves some out. The data hold around 8,400 clones, with more than 55% observed a single time. Sequencing was done on a sample of intraepithelial lymphocytes from the gut. This TCR was recovered from a woman aged 60-75 years with celiac disease.

The CDR3 spells CASSEPTLNTEAFF. CDR3 sequence (DNA): TGTGCCAGCAGCGAACCGACACTTAACACTGAAGCTTTCTTT. The chain links TRBV2 to TRBJ1-1; no clear D gene. V was pared by 6 bases and J by 2 bases, with 13 bases between. This CDR3 comprises 14 residues. The germline V gene encodes CDR1 SNHLY and CDR2 FYNNEI.